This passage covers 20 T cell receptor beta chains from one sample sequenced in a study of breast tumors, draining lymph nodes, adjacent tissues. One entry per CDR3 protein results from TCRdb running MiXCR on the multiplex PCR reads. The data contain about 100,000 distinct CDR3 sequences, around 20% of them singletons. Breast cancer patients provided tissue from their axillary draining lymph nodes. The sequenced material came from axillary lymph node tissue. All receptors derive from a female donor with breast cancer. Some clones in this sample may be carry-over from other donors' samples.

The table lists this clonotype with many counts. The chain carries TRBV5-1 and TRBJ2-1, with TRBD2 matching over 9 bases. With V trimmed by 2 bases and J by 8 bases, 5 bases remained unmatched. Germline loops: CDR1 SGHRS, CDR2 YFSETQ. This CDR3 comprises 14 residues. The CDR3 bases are TGCGCCAGCAGCTTAGCGGGGGGACTCGATGAGCAGTTCTTC. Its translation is CASSLAGGLDEQFF.

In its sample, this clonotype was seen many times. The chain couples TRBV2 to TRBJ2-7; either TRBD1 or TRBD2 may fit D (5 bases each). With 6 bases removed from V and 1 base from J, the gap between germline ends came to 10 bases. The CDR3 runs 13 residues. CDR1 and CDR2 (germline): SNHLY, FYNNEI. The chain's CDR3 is CASRGTASYEQYF. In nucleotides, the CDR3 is TGTGCCAGCAGGGGGACGGCATCCTACGAGCAGTACTTC.

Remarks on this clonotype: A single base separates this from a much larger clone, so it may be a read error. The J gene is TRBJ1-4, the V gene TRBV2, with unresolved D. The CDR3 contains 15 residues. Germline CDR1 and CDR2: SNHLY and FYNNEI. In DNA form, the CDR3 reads TGTGCCAGCAGCGGCTGGTCAAACCCTAATGAAGAACTGTTTTTT. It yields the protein CASSGWSNPNEELFF.

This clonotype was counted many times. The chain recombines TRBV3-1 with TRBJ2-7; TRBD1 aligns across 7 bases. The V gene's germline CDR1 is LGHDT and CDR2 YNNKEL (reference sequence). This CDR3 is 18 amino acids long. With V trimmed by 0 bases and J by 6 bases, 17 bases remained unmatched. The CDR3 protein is CASSQERFPSQGVSEQYF. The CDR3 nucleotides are TGTGCCAGCAGCCAAGAACGGTTTCCTAGTCAGGGGGTCTCCGAGCAGTACTTC.

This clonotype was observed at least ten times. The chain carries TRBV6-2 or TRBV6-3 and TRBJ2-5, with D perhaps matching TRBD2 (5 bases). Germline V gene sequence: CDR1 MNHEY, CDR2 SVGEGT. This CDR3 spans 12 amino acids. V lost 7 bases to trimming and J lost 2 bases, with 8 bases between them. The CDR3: CASKDWQETQYF. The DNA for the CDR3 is TGTGCCAGCAAGGACTGGCAAGAGACCCAGTACTTC.

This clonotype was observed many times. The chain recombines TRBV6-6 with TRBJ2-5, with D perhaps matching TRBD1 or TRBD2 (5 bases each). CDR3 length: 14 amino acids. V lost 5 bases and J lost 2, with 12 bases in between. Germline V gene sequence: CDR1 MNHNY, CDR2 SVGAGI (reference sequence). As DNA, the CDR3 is TGTGCCAGCAGTCGGGGCGACAGACAAGAGACCCAGTACTTC. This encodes CASSRGDRQETQYF.

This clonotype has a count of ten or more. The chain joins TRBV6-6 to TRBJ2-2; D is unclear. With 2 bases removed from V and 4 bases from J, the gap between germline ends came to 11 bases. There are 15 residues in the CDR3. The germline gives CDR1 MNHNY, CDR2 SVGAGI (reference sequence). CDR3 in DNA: TGTGCCAGCAGTTACGGGCACACGGGCACCGGGGAGCTGTTTTTT. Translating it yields CASSYGHTGTGELFF.

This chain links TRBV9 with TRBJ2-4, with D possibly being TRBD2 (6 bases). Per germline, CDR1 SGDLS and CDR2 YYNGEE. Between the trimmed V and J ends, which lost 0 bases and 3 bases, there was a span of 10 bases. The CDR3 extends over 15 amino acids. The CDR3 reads CASSVAGGFKNIQYF. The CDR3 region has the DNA TGTGCCAGCAGCGTAGCTGGGGGGTTCAAAAACATTCAGTACTTC.

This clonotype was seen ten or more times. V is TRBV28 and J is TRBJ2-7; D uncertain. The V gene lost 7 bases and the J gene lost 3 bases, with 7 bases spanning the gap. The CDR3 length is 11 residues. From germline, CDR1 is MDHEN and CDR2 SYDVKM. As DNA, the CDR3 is TGTGCCAGCAAGAACAGCTACGAGCAGTACTTC. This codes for CASKNSYEQYF.

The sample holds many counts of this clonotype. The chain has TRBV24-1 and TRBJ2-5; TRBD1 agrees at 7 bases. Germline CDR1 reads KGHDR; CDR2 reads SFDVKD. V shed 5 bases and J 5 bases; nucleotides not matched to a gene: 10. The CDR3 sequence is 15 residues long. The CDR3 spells CATSGLTGAGETQYF. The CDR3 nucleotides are TGTGCCACCAGTGGCCTCACAGGGGCCGGGGAGACCCAGTACTTC.

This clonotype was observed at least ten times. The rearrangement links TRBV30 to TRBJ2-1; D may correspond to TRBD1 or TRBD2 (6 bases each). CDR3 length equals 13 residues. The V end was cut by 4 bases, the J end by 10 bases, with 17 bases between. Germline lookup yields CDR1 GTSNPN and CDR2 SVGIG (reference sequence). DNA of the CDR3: TGTGCCTGGAACAACAAGGGGGGCGAGGAGCAGTTCTTC. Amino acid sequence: CAWNNKGGEEQFF.

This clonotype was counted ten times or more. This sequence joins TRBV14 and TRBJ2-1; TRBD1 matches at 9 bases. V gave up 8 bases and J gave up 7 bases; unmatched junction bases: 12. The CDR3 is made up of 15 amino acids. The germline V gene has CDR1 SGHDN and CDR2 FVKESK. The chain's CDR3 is CASALFGTGKNEQFF. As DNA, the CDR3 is TGTGCCAGCGCCCTGTTTGGGACAGGGAAAAATGAGCAGTTCTTC.

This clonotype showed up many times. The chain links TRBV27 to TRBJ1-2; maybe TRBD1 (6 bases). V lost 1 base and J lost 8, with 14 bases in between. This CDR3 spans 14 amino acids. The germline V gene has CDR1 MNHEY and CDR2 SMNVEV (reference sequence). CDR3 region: CASSLWAGEAGYTF. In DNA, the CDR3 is TGTGCCAGCAGTTTATGGGCAGGGGAAGCGGGCTACACCTTC.

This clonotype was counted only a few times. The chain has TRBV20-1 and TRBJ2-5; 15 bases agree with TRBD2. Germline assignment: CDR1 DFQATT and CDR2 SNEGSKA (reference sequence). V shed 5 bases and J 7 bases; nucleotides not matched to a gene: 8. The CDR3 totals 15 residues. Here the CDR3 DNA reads TGCAGTGCTCCGGGACTAGCGGGGGGTGATGGGACCCAGTACTTC. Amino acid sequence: CSAPGLAGGDGTQYF.

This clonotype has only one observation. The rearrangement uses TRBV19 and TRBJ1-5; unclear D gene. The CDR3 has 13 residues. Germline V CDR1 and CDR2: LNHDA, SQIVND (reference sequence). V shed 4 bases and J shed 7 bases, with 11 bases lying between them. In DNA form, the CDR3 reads TGTGCCAGTAGTACGAACGAGGGCCAGCCCCAGCATTTT. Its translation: CASSTNEGQPQHF.

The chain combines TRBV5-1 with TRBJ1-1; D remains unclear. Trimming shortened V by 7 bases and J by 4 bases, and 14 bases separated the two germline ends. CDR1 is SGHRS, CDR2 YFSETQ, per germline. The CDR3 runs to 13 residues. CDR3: CASRRQVGTEAFF. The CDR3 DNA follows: TGCGCCAGCCGCAGGCAGGTCGGCACTGAAGCTTTCTTT. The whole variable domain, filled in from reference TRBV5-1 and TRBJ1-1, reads KAGVTQTPRYLIKTRGQQVTLSCSPISGHRSVSWYQQTPGQGLQFLFEYFSETQRNKGNFPGRFSGRQFSNSRSEMNVSTLELGDSALYLCASRRQVGTEAFFGQGTRLTVV.

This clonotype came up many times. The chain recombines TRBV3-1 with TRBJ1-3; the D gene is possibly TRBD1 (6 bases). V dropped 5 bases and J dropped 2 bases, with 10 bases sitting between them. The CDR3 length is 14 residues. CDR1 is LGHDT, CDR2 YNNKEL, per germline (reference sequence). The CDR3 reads CASSYRVPGNTIYF. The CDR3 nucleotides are TGTGCCAGCAGCTACAGGGTCCCTGGAAACACCATATATTTT.

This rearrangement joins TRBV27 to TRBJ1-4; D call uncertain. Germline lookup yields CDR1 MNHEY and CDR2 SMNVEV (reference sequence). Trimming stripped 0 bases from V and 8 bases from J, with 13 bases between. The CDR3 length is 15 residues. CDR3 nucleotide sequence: TGTGCCAGCAGTTTATCGGACGGCCGGGGAGAAAAACTGTTTTTT. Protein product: CASSLSDGRGEKLFF. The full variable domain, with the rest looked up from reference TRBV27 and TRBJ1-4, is EAQVTQNPRYLITVTGKKLTVTCSQNMNHEYMSWYRQDPGLGLRQIYYSMNVEVTDKGDVPEGYKVSRKEKRNFPLILESPSPNQTSLYFCASSLSDGRGEKLFFGSGTQLSVL.

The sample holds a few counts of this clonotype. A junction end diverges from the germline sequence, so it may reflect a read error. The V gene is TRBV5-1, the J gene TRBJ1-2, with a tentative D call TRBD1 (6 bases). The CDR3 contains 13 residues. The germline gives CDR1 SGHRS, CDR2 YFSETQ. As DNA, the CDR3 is TGCGCCGGCAGCTTGGGGACAACCTATGGCTACACCTTC. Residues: CAGSLGTTYGYTF.

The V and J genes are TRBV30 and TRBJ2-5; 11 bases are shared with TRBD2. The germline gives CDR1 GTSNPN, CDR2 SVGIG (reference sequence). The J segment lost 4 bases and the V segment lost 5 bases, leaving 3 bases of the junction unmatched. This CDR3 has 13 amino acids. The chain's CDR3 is CAWGLAGGETQYF. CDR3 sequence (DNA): TGTGCCTGGGGACTAGCGGGCGGAGAGACCCAGTACTTC.